This passage covers 8 T cell receptor beta chains from one sample sequenced in a study of blood T cell repertoires in COVID-19. The data were produced by immunoSEQ multiplex PCR, yet TCRdb's version contains in-frame clones alone and is incomplete. The sample comprises some 44,000 clones, 92% of which are singletons, and approximately 12% rests with the top ten. Sequencing was carried out using peripheral blood. The receptors here all came from a human donor in a cohort sampled during active COVID-19.

This clone has more than one count but fewer than ten. Other nucleotide sequences from this sample produce the same CDR3. V is TRBV3-1 (or the pseudogene TRBV3-2) and J is TRBJ1-5, with a possible D match to TRBD1 (5 bases). The CDR3 is 14 residues long. Germline loops: CDR1 LGHDT, CDR2 YNNKEL (reference sequence). V lost 2 bases and J 1 base, leaving 6 bases between the germline ends. The CDR3 here is CASSQRGSNQPQHF. For the CDR3, the DNA is TGTGCCAGCAGCCAAAGGGGCAGCAATCAGCCCCAGCATTTT.

This chain links TRBV6-6 with TRBJ1-2; 10 positions agree with TRBD1. V lost 6 bases to trimming and J lost 4 bases; unmatched junction nucleotides: 8. The CDR3 has 15 amino acids. Germline V CDR1 and CDR2: MNHNY, SVGAGI (reference sequence). The CDR3 sequence: CASRPRQGASYGYTF. The CDR3 nucleotides are TGTGCCAGCAGGCCTCGACAGGGGGCTAGCTATGGCTACACCTTC.

The gene calls are TRBV9 and TRBJ1-1; D perhaps matches TRBD1 (6 bases). Germline lookup yields CDR1 SGDLS and CDR2 YYNGEE. Trimming took 8 bases from V and 8 from J, leaving 22 bases between them. The CDR3 has 14 amino acids. Here the CDR3 reads CASHLPRTALEAFF. CDR3 coding DNA: TGTGCCAGTCACCTCCCCCGGACAGCCTTAGAAGCTTTCTTT.

This clone has just one count. The rearrangement links TRBV14 to TRBJ1-6; D uncertain. The CDR3 has 16 amino acids. Germline assignment: CDR1 SGHDN and CDR2 FVKESK. V dropped 0 bases and J dropped 10 bases, with 16 bases sitting between them. CDR3 amino acids: CASSQEGPRRSSPLHF. The CDR3 region has the DNA TGTGCCAGCAGCCAAGAGGGTCCAAGGAGGTCCTCACCCCTCCACTTT. Complete variable domain (other parts from reference TRBV14 and TRBJ1-6): EAGVTQFPSHSVIEKGQTVTLRCDPISGHDNLYWYRRVMGKEIKFLLHFVKESKQDESGMPNNRFLAERTGGTYSTLKVQPAELEDSGVYFCASSQEGPRRSSPLHFGNGTRLTVT.

The chain carries TRBV10-3 and TRBJ2-2; 8 bases are shared with TRBD1. With V trimmed by 6 bases and J by 8 bases, 5 bases remained unmatched. Germline CDR1 ENHRY, CDR2 SYGVKD. The length of the CDR3 is 13 residues. The CDR3 nucleotides read TGTGCCATCAGCGACAGGGGCGGAGGGGAGCTGTTTTTT. Translating gives CAISDRGGGELFF.

The chain recombines TRBV7-2 with TRBJ1-6; TRBD1 might be the D (6 bases). Trimming removed 4 bases at V and 6 bases at J, with 13 bases between. This CDR3 has 15 amino acids. Germline CDR1 reads SGHTA; CDR2 reads FQGNSA. DNA of the CDR3: TGTGCCAGCAGCTCGACAGGCGGGGGTAATTCACCCCTCCACTTT. The encoded protein is CASSSTGGGNSPLHF. The whole variable domain, filled in from reference TRBV7-2 and TRBJ1-6, reads GAGVSQSPSNKVTEKGKDVELRCDPISGHTALYWYRQSLGQGLEFLIYFQGNSAPDKSGLPSDRFSAERTGGSVSTLTIQRTQQEDSAVYLCASSSTGGGNSPLHFGNGTRLTVT.

This chain uses TRBV6-6 with TRBJ1-5; possibly TRBD1 for D (5 bases). The CDR3 sequence is 14 residues long. The germline V gene has CDR1 MNHNY and CDR2 SVGAGI (reference sequence). The V end lost 4 bases, the J end lost 3 bases, and 10 bases lay between the germline ends. The CDR3 loop reads CASSFRDSNQPQHF. DNA for the CDR3: TGTGCCAGCAGTTTCCGGGACTCCAATCAGCCCCAGCATTTT.

The CDR3 DNA reads TGTGCCAGCAGTTTAGGGCGGGGTTGGGAGCAGTTCTTC. Translation: CASSLGRGWEQFF. The rearrangement joins TRBV12-3 or TRBV12-4 to TRBJ2-1, with D possibly being TRBD2 (6 bases). V was clipped by 1 base and J by 10 bases, with 11 bases between them. The CDR3 is 13 residues long.